This T cell receptor beta chain was identified in a study of blood T cell repertoires in COVID-19. Overall study context: The analysed material was cDNA or gDNA that came from T cells, B-cell-depleted T cells, or PBMCs.

TCRdb's table, derived via immunoSEQ multiplex PCR, lists solely in-frame clones and lacks some. This table holds around 170,000 clones, about nine tenths found once. Germline CDR1 and CDR2: SGHRS and YFSETQ. V lost 10 bases, J lost 2 bases, and 8 bases stayed unmatched. The length of the CDR3 is 14 residues. V usage is TRBV5-1 and J usage is TRBJ2-1, with 8 bases fitting TRBD2. Sequenced input: peripheral blood. This clonotype originated in a woman in her thirties with acute or convalescent COVID-19. The CDR3 region is CACEAGEPYNEQFF. The CDR3 DNA reads TGCGCCTGCGAAGCGGGAGAGCCCTACAATGAGCAGTTCTTC.